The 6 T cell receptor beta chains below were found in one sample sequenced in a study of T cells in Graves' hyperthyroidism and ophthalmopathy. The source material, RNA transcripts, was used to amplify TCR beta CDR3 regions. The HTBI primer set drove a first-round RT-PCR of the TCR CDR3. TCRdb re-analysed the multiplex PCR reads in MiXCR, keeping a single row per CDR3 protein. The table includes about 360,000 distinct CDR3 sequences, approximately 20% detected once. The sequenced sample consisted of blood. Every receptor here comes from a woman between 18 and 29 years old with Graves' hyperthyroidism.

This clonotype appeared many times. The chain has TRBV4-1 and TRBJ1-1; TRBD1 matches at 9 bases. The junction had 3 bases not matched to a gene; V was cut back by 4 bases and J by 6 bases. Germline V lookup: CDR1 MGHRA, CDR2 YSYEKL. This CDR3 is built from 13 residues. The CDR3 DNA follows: TGCGCCAGCAGCCCAAGGGACAGGGCTGAAGCTTTCTTT. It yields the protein CASSPRDRAEAFF.

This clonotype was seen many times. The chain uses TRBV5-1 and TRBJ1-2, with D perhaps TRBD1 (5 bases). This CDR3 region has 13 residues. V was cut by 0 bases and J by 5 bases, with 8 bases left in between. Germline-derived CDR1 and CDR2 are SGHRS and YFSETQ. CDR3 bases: TGCGCCAGCAGCTTGGATGAGGGGTATGGCTACACCTTC. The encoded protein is CASSLDEGYGYTF.

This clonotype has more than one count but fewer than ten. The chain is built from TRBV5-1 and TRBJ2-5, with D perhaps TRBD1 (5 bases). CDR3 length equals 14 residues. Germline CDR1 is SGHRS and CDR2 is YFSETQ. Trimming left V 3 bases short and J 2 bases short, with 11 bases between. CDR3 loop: CASSWTDSQETQYF. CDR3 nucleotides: TGCGCCAGCAGCTGGACCGACAGTCAAGAGACCCAGTACTTC.

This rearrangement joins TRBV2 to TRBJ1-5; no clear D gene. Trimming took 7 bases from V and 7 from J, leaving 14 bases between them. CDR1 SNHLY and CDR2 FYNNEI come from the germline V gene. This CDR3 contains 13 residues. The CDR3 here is CASTVGLEQPQHF. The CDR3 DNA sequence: TGTGCCAGCACCGTGGGTCTGGAGCAGCCCCAGCATTTT.

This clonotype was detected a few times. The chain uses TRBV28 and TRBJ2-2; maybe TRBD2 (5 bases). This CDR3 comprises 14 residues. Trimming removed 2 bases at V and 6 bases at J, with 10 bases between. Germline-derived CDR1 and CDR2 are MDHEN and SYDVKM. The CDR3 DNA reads TGTGCCAGCAGTTTACCGGGGAGCGCCGGGGAGCTGTTTTTT. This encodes CASSLPGSAGELFF.

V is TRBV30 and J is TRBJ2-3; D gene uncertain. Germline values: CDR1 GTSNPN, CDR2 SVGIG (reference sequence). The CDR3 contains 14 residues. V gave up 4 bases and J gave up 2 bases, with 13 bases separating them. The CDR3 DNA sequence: TGTGCCTGGATCGGCGGCTTTCCCACAGATACGCAGTATTTT. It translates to CAWIGGFPTDTQYF.